This T cell receptor beta chain was found in a study of CD8+CD57+ T cells in acquired aplastic anemia. The V end was cut by 6 bases, the J end by 3 bases, with 14 bases between. This CDR3 contains 14 residues. In germline, CDR1 is PRHDT, CDR2 FYEKMQ (reference sequence). For CDR3 and TCR beta VDJ profiling, genomic DNA was the template used. TCRdb passed the reads through MiXCR, listing each CDR3 protein once. The sample contains hundreds of thousands of distinct CDR3 sequences, about two thirds of which appear only once. This clonotype was picked up one time. The sequence derives from a human donor in good health, serving as a control. The sequencing sample was made of sorted CD4+, CD8+, or CD8+CD57+ T cells (not recorded which) from PBMCs. The chain links TRBV13 to TRBJ1-1; no definite D call. The CDR3 protein is CASSLRRIHTEAFF. The CDR3 bases are TGTGCCAGCAGTTTACGACGAATCCACACTGAAGCTTTCTTT.